Following are 13 T cell receptor beta chains from one sample sequenced in a study of identical twins. In TCRdb, the 5' RACE reads were re-called with MiXCR into one record per CDR3 protein. The sample records 460,000 or so distinct CDR3 sequences, 14% being singletons. This same sample was also part of a study on yellow fever vaccine responses in identical twins.

Sequences were obtained from CD4+ T cells sorted from blood. All receptors come from a woman aged 18-35 years in good health.

This chain uses TRBV6-1 with TRBJ2-2; D may match TRBD1 or TRBD2 (5 bases each). Trimming pared 10 bases from V and 3 bases from J, leaving 15 bases between. CDR3 length: 14 residues. Germline lookup yields CDR1 MNHNS and CDR2 SASEGT. DNA for the CDR3: TGTGCCACAAGGGGACCCGGGGACACCGGGGAGCTGTTTTTT. This encodes CATRGPGDTGELFF.

V is TRBV10-2 and J is TRBJ2-3, with D maybe TRBD2 (5 bases). Trimming cost V 2 bases and J 1 base, with 10 bases left between them. Germline values: CDR1 WSHSY, CDR2 SAAADI. This CDR3 is 15 amino acids long. CDR3 protein: CASSEGWRGTDTQYF. The CDR3 nucleotides read TGCGCCAGCAGTGAGGGCTGGCGGGGCACAGATACGCAGTATTTT.

This clonotype has only a few counts. CDR3 DNA: TGTGCCAGCAGCCTGAGACAGGATAATTCACCCCTCCACTTT. Its translation: CASSLRQDNSPLHF. This chain links TRBV3-1 with TRBJ1-6; D perhaps matches TRBD1 (6 bases). This CDR3 has 14 amino acids. Germline CDR1 and CDR2: LGHDT and YNNKEL (reference sequence). Deletions cut 4 bases from V and 5 bases from J, with 9 bases between.

This clonotype was seen many times. The chain joins TRBV7-9 to TRBJ1-5, with D perhaps matching TRBD1 (5 bases). Germline V gene lookup returns CDR1 SEHNR and CDR2 FQNEAQ (reference sequence). Trimming took 5 bases from V and 5 from J, leaving 10 bases between them. The CDR3 covers 13 residues. Here the CDR3 reads CASSRQGDQPQHF. CDR3 sequence (DNA): TGTGCCAGCAGCCGGCAGGGAGATCAGCCCCAGCATTTT.

This clonotype was detected only a few times. The V call is TRBV10-3, the J call TRBJ2-1, with TRBD2 identical over 9 bases. The CDR3 is 13 amino acids. CDR1 is ENHRY and CDR2 is SYGVKD in the germline V gene. J lost 11 bases, V lost 6 bases, and 8 bases had no gene match. CDR3 DNA sequence: TGTGCCATCAGCCCTGGGACTAGCCGCAAGCAGTTCTTC. This sequence encodes CAISPGTSRKQFF.

In regard to this clonotype: The junction does not match germline at one end; this may be a read error. The CDR3 nucleotides are TGTGCCAGCAACCAAATAAGCCGGGACCCAGGACTGTTTTTT. This encodes CASNQISRDPGLFF. The chain uses TRBV3-1 and TRBJ1-4; possible D gene TRBD1, 5 bases. Germline lookup yields CDR1 LGHDT and CDR2 YNNKEL (reference sequence). This CDR3 has 14 residues. The whole variable domain, filled in from reference TRBV3-1 and TRBJ1-4, reads DTAVSQTPKYLVTQMGNDKSIKCEQNLGHDTMYWYKQDSKKFLKIMFSYNNKELIINETVPNRFSPKSPDKAHLNLHINSLELGDSAVYFCASNQISRDPGLFFGSGTQLSVL.

The chain uses TRBV7-9 and TRBJ2-3; D uncertain. Germline-derived CDR1 and CDR2 are SEHNR and FQNEAQ (reference sequence). V was cut by 1 base and J by 4 bases, with 9 bases left in between. The length of the CDR3 is 14 residues. The CDR3: CASSLVGTADTQYF. For the CDR3, the DNA is TGTGCCAGCAGCTTAGTCGGTACTGCAGATACGCAGTATTTT.

V and J are TRBV6-1 and TRBJ2-1; 12 bases align to TRBD2. This CDR3 is built from 18 residues. Germline V gives CDR1 MNHNS, CDR2 SASEGT. J lost 6 bases, V lost 5 bases, and 14 bases had no gene match. This chain's CDR3 is CASSRILKGLAGTNEQFF. The CDR3 DNA sequence: TGTGCCAGCAGTCGTATACTCAAGGGACTAGCGGGTACCAATGAGCAGTTCTTC.

This clonotype was counted between two and nine times. The chain uses TRBV12-3 or TRBV12-4 and TRBJ1-2; D ambiguous. The ends were cut back, 2 bases at V and 2 bases at J, with 12 bases in the middle. The CDR3 length is 15 residues. The CDR3 DNA follows: TGTGCCAGCAGTTTACGTCGGATGGGGAACTATGGCTACACCTTC. Translating it yields CASSLRRMGNYGYTF.

V gene TRBV30 combines with J gene TRBJ1-1; a possible D gene is TRBD1 (6 bases). CDR1 and CDR2 (germline): GTSNPN, SVGIG (reference sequence). The CDR3 is made up of 15 amino acids. Trimming took off 2 bases at V and 1 base at J, with 14 bases between the two ends. The CDR3 sequence: CAWSLRGTPNTEAFF. CDR3 DNA: TGTGCCTGGAGTTTAAGGGGGACACCGAACACTGAAGCTTTCTTT.

This clonotype occurred many times. V is TRBV12-3 or TRBV12-4 and J is TRBJ2-1; D is undetermined. V shed 3 bases and J shed 3 bases, with 6 bases lying between them. The CDR3 totals 13 residues. This CDR3 reads CASSLVIYNEQFF. CDR3 DNA: TGTGCCAGCAGTTTGGTCATCTACAATGAGCAGTTCTTC.

This clonotype came up a few times. This rearrangement joins TRBV14 to TRBJ2-2, with 7 bases that match TRBD2. Germline V lookup: CDR1 SGHDN, CDR2 FVKESK. The CDR3 is 15 residues long. Trimming took 3 bases from V and 0 from J; bases not matched to a gene: 1. CDR3 loop: CASSHSGTNTGELFF. The CDR3 DNA follows: TGTGCCAGCAGCCACAGCGGGACGAACACCGGGGAGCTGTTTTTT.

This clonotype was seen a few times. This chain uses TRBV24-1 with TRBJ2-2; 10 bases align to TRBD2. Trimming cost V 4 bases and J 10 bases; bases outside gene matches: 11. CDR3 size: 16 residues. The V gene's germline CDR1 is KGHDR and CDR2 SFDVKD. The DNA of the CDR3 is TGTGCCACCAGTGACCCCGGGGTAGCGGGGGGAGAGGAGCTGTTTTTT. This translates into CATSDPGVAGGEELFF.